This TCR beta chain was recorded in a study of blood T cell repertoires in COVID-19. Sequencing was performed with immunoSEQ multiplex PCR; in TCRdb, only in-frame clones are kept and a portion is missing. The sample has some 200,000 clones; about 91% are singletons. J was trimmed by 6 bases and V by 3 bases; bases with no gene match: 4. The CDR3 runs 13 residues. Material for sequencing was PBMCs or T cells enriched from blood (not recorded which). This TCR derives from a woman aged 18-30 years who had recovered from COVID-19. V is TRBV12-3 or TRBV12-4 and J is TRBJ2-7, with 8 bases fitting TRBD2. CDR3 coding DNA: TGTGCCAGCAGTTTTACGGCGGGGGGCGAGCAGTACTTC. It specifies CASSFTAGGEQYF.